Presented here are 9 T cell receptor beta chains from one specimen sequenced in a study of T cell changes during pregnancy in multiple sclerosis. Some clones are missing from TCRdb's copy, which holds only in-frame ones; the method was immunoSEQ multiplex PCR. Among about 50,000 clones listed, around 90% were seen once. This specimen consisted of peripheral blood, obtained after pregnancy. The receptors stem from a female donor in good health, enrolled as a control in a pregnancy study.

V gene TRBV30 combines with J gene TRBJ2-2; 7 bases match TRBD2. Germline loops: CDR1 GTSNPN, CDR2 SVGIG (reference sequence). CDR3 length: 17 amino acids. The V gene end was trimmed by 4 bases and the J gene end by 4 bases; junction bases not matched to a gene: 15. The CDR3 nucleotides read TGTGCCTGGACCACACTACCGGGGGGAGCGGGCACCGGGGAGCTGTTTTTT. Protein product: CAWTTLPGGAGTGELFF.

Concerning this clone: Other DNA sequences in the same sample also yield this CDR3. The chain carries TRBV6-1 and TRBJ1-1; D possibly corresponds to TRBD1 (5 bases). Germline CDR1 reads MNHNS; CDR2 reads SASEGT. The CDR3 runs 12 residues. V lost 6 bases to trimming and J lost 6 bases, with 11 bases between them. CDR3 sequence: CASSTRGAEAFF. The CDR3 DNA sequence: TGTGCCAGCAGCACCCGGGGGGCTGAAGCTTTCTTT.

The V call is TRBV29-1, the J call TRBJ1-2; tentative D call: TRBD1 (6 bases). Germline V CDR1 and CDR2: SQVTM, ANQGSEA. V dropped 0 bases and J dropped 0 bases, with 11 bases sitting between them. The CDR3 is made up of 15 amino acids. This chain's CDR3 is CSVEDSGEANYGYTF. In DNA, the CDR3 is TGCAGCGTTGAAGATTCAGGGGAAGCTAACTATGGCTACACCTTC.

The V call is TRBV7-6, the J call TRBJ1-1; D unclear. Looked up from germline, CDR1 is SGHVS and CDR2 is FNYEAQ. The length of the CDR3 is 16 residues. V was cut by 1 base and J by 2 bases, with 14 bases left in between. Here the CDR3 reads CASSLDSRDFNTEAFF. In DNA, the CDR3 is TGTGCCAGCAGCTTAGATTCTCGAGATTTCAACACTGAAGCTTTCTTT.

The CDR3 here is CASSVVAGGPGEQFF. The DNA of the CDR3 is TGTGCCAGCAGCGTAGTCGCGGGGGGGCCTGGTGAGCAGTTCTTC. J is TRBJ2-1 and V is TRBV9; 9 bases agree with TRBD2. V lost 0 bases to trimming and J lost 9 bases; unmatched junction nucleotides: 7. Germline CDR1 SGDLS, CDR2 YYNGEE. The CDR3 covers 15 residues.

This clone was observed once. The rearrangement links TRBV6-5 to TRBJ2-7, with TRBD2 matching 7 bases. This CDR3 has 15 residues. From germline, CDR1 is MNHEY and CDR2 SVGAGI. Trimming cost V 6 bases and J 1 base; bases outside gene matches: 9. This CDR3 reads CASSPLAGASYEQYF. CDR3 in DNA: TGTGCCAGCAGCCCATTAGCGGGTGCTTCCTACGAGCAGTACTTC.

This chain connects TRBV6-1 to TRBJ1-1; D call uncertain. The ends were cut back, 4 bases at V and 1 base at J, with 10 bases in the middle. Germline V CDR1 and CDR2: MNHNS, SASEGT. The CDR3 runs 14 residues. The CDR3 nucleotides are TGTGCCAGCAGTGGAGGGCCGGAGAACACTGAAGCTTTCTTT. Protein sequence: CASSGGPENTEAFF.

V gene TRBV5-1 combines with J gene TRBJ2-3, with TRBD2 as a possible D gene (6 bases). Germline V gene sequence: CDR1 SGHRS, CDR2 YFSETQ. The CDR3 loop spans 15 amino acids. V shed 4 bases and J shed 3 bases, with 15 bases lying between them. The CDR3 is CASSIGRGRTDTQYF. The CDR3 DNA is TGCGCCAGCAGCATCGGGAGAGGTAGGACAGATACGCAGTATTTT.

The CDR3 bases are TGCGCCAGCAGCCAGGGGGGGAGAGGCTACACCTTC. This translates into CASSQGGRGYTF. This chain joins TRBV4-1 and TRBJ1-2, with a tentative D call TRBD1 (5 bases). The ends were cut back, 3 bases at V and 8 bases at J, with 10 bases in the middle. Germline V gene lookup returns CDR1 MGHRA and CDR2 YSYEKL. This CDR3 is 12 amino acids long.